This T cell receptor (beta chain) was obtained from a study of T cells after yellow fever vaccination. The study, taken as a whole, reports: Abundant contaminating clonotypes from the bulk population could appear in FACS-sorted repertoires.

This clonotype was found many times. Its target is unknown. V lost 3 bases, J lost 3 bases, and 7 bases stayed unmatched. There are 16 residues in the CDR3. The germline CDR1 and CDR2 sequences are SEHNR and FQNEAQ (reference sequence). The TCR cDNA carried a universal primer site and UMIs from 5'RACE template switching. From the 5' RACE reads, TCRdb called clonotypes with MiXCR, one entry per CDR3 protein. This sample has around 230,000 distinct CDR3 sequences, with roughly 6.3% found just once. This sequence was found in a man younger than 40 who received the YFV17D yellow fever vaccine. Sequenced material: CD4+ T cells sorted from PBMCs, taken on the day of the yellow fever booster vaccination. The rearrangement uses TRBV7-9 and TRBJ2-1; the match to TRBD2 covers 8 bases. DNA for the CDR3: TGTGCCAGCAGCTTGACGACTAGCGTCATCTACAATGAGCAGTTCTTC. Its protein product is CASSLTTSVIYNEQFF.